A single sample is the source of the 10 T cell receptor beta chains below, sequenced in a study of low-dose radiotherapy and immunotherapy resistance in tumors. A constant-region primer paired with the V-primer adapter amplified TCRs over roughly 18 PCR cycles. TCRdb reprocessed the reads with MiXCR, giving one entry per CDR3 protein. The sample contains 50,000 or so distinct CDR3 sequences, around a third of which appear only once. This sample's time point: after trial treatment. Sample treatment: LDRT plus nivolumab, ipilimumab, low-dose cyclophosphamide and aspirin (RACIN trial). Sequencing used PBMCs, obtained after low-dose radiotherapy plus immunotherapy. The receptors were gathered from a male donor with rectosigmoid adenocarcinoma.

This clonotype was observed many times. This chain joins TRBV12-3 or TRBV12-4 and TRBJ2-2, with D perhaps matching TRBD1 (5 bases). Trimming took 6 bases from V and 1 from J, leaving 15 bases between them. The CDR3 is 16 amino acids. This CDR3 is CASSPIGVRNTGELFF. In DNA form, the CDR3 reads TGTGCCAGCAGCCCAATAGGGGTTAGGAACACCGGGGAGCTGTTTTTT.

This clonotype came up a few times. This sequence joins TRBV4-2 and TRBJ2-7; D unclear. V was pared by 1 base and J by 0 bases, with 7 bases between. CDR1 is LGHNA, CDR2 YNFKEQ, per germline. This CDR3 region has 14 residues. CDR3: CASSQGPSSYEQYF. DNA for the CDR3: TGTGCCAGCAGCCAAGGCCCTAGCTCCTACGAGCAGTACTTC.

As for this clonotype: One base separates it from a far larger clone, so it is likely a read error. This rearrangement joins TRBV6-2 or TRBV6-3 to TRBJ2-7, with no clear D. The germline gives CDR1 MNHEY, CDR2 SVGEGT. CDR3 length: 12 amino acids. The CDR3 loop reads CASSNSRGEQYF. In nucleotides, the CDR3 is TGTGCCAGCAGTAACTCGAGAGGAGAGCAGTACTTC.

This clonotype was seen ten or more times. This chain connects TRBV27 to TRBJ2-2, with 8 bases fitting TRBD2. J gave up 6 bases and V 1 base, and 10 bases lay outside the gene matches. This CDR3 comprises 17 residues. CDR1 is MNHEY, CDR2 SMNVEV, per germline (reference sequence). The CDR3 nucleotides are TGTGCCAGCAGTTTATTGGCTAGCGGGTCTTCGCCCGGGGAGCTGTTTTTT. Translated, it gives CASSLLASGSSPGELFF.

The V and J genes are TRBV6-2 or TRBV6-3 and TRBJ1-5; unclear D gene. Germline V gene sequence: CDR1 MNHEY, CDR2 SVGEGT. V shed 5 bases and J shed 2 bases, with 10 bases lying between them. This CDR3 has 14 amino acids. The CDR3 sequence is CASSPTGGNQPQHF. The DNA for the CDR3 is TGTGCCAGCAGTCCTACGGGAGGCAATCAGCCCCAGCATTTT.

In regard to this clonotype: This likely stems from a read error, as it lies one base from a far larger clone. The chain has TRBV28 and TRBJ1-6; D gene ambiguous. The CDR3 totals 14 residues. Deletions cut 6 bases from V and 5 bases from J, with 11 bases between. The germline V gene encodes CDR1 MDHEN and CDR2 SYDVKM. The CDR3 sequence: CASSREVDNSPLHF. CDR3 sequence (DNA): TGTGCCAGCAGCCGGGAGGTAGATAATTCACCCCTCCACTTT. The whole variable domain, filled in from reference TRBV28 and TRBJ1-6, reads DVKVTQSSRYLVKRTGEKVFLECVQDMDHENMFWYRQDPGLGLRLIYFSYDVKMKEKGDIPEGYSVSREKKERFSLILESASTNQTSMYLCASSREVDNSPLHFGNGTRLTVT.

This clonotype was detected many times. CDR3 nucleotides: TGTGCCAGCAGTTTGCGGGGGGGTGACACAGATACGCAGTATTTT. This sequence encodes CASSLRGGDTDTQYF. The genes are TRBV7-6 and TRBJ2-3; 9 bases are a match to TRBD2. V shed 6 bases and J 2 bases; nucleotides not matched to a gene: 6. Germline lookup yields CDR1 SGHVS and CDR2 FNYEAQ. The CDR3 covers 15 residues.

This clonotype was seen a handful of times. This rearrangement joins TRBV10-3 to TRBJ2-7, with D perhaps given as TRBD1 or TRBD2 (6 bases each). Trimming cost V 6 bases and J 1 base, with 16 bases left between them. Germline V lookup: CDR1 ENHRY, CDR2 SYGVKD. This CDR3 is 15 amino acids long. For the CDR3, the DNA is TGTGCCATCAGGGGGGGCAGTTCTGGATCCTACGAGCAGTACTTC. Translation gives CAIRGGSSGSYEQYF.

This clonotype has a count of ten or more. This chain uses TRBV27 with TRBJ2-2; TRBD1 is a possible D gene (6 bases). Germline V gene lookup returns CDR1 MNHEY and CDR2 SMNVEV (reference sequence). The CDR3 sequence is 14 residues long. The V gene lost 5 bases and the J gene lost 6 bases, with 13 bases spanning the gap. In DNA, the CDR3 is TGTGCCAGCAGTCTGGGGGCAGGATCCGGGGAGCTGTTTTTT. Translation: CASSLGAGSGELFF.

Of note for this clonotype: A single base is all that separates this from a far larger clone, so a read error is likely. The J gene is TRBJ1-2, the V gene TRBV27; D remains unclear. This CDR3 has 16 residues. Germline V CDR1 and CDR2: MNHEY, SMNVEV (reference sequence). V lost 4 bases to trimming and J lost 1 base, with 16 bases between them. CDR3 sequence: CASSSPPSVYNYGYTF. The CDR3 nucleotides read TGTGCCAGCAGTTCCCCCCCGAGCGTATATAACTATGGCTACACCTTC.